This TCR beta chain derives from a study of T-cell reconstitution after alpha-beta-depleted transplantation in children. TCRbeta library preparation incorporated unique molecular identifiers. TCRdb reprocessed the PCR reads with MiXCR, giving one entry per CDR3 protein. This sample has 490,000 or so distinct CDR3 sequences, with under 15% found just once. Material: PBMCs from the stem cell graft donor, obtained from the stem cell graft. The origin of this receptor is a human donor who donated a stem cell graft to a child with combined immunodeficiency.

CDR3 sequence reads: CASSSRATGSYGYTF. CDR3 coding DNA: TGTGCCAGCAGCTCTAGGGCGACGGGGAGCTATGGCTACACCTTC. The gene calls are TRBV7-8 and TRBJ1-2; D not resolved. V was shortened by 4 bases and J by 4 bases, with 16 bases between the two germline ends. The CDR3 covers 15 residues. Germline loops: CDR1 SGHVS, CDR2 FQNEAQ.